These T cell receptor beta chains were read from a single sample in a study of regulatory T cells in long-lasting Graves disease. MiXCR, applied by TCRdb to the multiplex PCR reads, yields one record per CDR3 protein. The data show over 650,000 distinct CDR3 sequences, approximately 31% seen once. Sequenced here: peripheral blood mononuclear cells (PBMCs), sampled when the disease was refractory, from a patient treated with antithyroid drugs. The receptors originated from a female donor with Graves disease. Each CDR3 is given with its conserved first and last residue. D genes are given only for firm matches. Size tells how often a clone was seen (once, few, many) or the class of an expanded clone, and some rows leave it out.

.,TRBJ1-5,TRBV7-3,.,CASSLTAGSNQPQHF,TGTGCCAGCAGCTTAACGGCGGGAAGCAATCAGCCCCAGCATTTT
many,TRBJ2-7,TRBV2,.,CASSADSAYEQYF,TGTGCCAGCAGTGCAGACAGCGCCTACGAGCAGTACTTC
many,TRBJ1-6,TRBV20-1,.,CSARDGWGSPLHF,TGCAGTGCTAGGGACGGTTGGGGTTCACCCCTCCACTTT
few,TRBJ1-5,TRBV12-3/TRBV12-4,.,CASLELVGQPQHF,TGTGCCAGCCTTGAGCTTGTGGGTCAGCCCCAGCATTTT
many,TRBJ1-2,TRBV27,TRBD1,CASSVRGTGQTNYGYTF,TGTGCCAGCAGTGTTCGAGGGACAGGGCAAACTAACTATGGCTACACCTTC
.,TRBJ1-2,TRBV6-8,TRBD1,CASRIGTAYGYTF,TGTGCCAGCAGAATCGGGACAGCATATGGCTACACCTTC
.,TRBJ2-7,TRBV24-1,TRBD1,CATSALRDSVRIASYEQYF,TGTGCCACCAGTGCACTCCGGGACAGCGTAAGAATCGCCTCCTACGAGCAGTACTTC
.,TRBJ2-5,TRBV6-1,.,CASNGQLRETQYF,TGTGCCAGCAACGGGCAGCTAAGAGAGACCCAGTACTTC
few,TRBJ1-2,TRBV3-1,.,CASSPSTGGRGYTF,TGTGCCAGCAGCCCCTCTACCGGGGGAAGAGGCTACACCTTC
few,TRBJ1-2,TRBV5-1,TRBD1,CASSYRTGADYGYTF,TGCGCCAGCAGCTACCGGACAGGGGCGGACTATGGCTACACCTTC
.,TRBJ1-6,TRBV29-1,.,CSVAPSRNSPLHF,TGCAGCGTTGCCCCTTCGAGGAATTCACCCCTCCACTTT
many,TRBJ1-2,TRBV12-3/TRBV12-4,.,CASSWRDYGYTF,TGTGCCAGCAGTTGGAGAGACTATGGCTACACCTTC
.,TRBJ2-5,TRBV12-3/TRBV12-4,.,CASSETEAETQYF,TGTGCCAGCAGTGAGACAGAGGCTGAGACCCAGTACTTC
.,TRBJ2-5,TRBV7-2,.,CAGTHSRGETQYF,TGTGCCGGCACCCACTCGAGGGGGGAGACCCAGTACTTC
many,TRBJ2-7,TRBV28,TRBD1,CASSFPGQGAYEQYF,TGTGCCAGCAGTTTCCCCGGACAGGGGGCGTACGAGCAGTACTTC
few,TRBJ2-2,TRBV13,.,CASSWERELFF,TGTGCCAGCAGCTGGGAAAGGGAGCTGTTTTTT
.,TRBJ1-2,TRBV6-1,TRBD1,CASSLGGQGAYTF,TGTGCCAGCAGCCTCGGGGGACAGGGGGCCTACACCTTC
.,TRBJ2-7,TRBV9,.,CASSVLGTTTYEQYF,TGTGCCAGCAGCGTGTTAGGGACAACTACCTACGAGCAGTACTTC
.,TRBJ2-7,TRBV10-3,TRBD1,CATPGTGPYEQYF,TGTGCCACCCCCGGGACAGGGCCTTACGAGCAGTACTTC
few,TRBJ1-1,TRBV9,TRBD1,CASSAGRDREAFF,TGTGCCAGCAGCGCCGGCAGGGACAGGGAAGCTTTCTTT
.,TRBJ1-5,TRBV6-4,TRBD1,CASSEDVLAGTAFREPQHF,TGTGCCAGCAGTGAAGACGTTTTGGCGGGGACAGCGTTCCGCGAGCCCCAGCATTTT
.,TRBJ2-7,TRBV9,.,CASSVPTTEGAGEQYF,TGTGCCAGCAGCGTGCCTACAACGGAGGGGGCGGGGGAGCAGTACTTC
few,TRBJ1-4,TRBV6-1,.,CASRDIEGEKLFF,TGTGCCAGCAGGGACATAGAGGGGGAAAAACTGTTTTTT
many,TRBJ2-5,TRBV28,.,CASTRDSPQETQYF,TGTGCCAGCACCCGGGACTCCCCCCAAGAGACCCAGTACTTC
many,TRBJ1-5,TRBV20-1,TRBD1,CSAQTWGQARNQPQHF,TGCAGTGCCCAAACGTGGGGACAGGCCCGCAATCAGCCCCAGCATTTT
few,TRBJ1-2,TRBV10-3,.,CAISEVTATNYGYTF,TGTGCCATCAGTGAGGTGACAGCCACAAACTATGGCTACACCTTC
.,TRBJ1-1,TRBV20-1,.,CSARALGTGTEAFF,TGCAGTGCTAGAGCCTTGGGGACGGGCACTGAAGCTTTCTTT
.,TRBJ2-7,TRBV30,.,CAWSLSGAGEQYF,TGTGCCTGGAGTTTATCAGGGGCTGGCGAGCAGTACTTC
.,TRBJ1-2,TRBV29-1,.,CSVEGTYGYTF,TGCAGCGTTGAAGGGACCTATGGCTACACCTTC
.,TRBJ1-6,TRBV5-1,TRBD1,CASSLGRTGLLSSYNSPLHF,TGCGCCAGCAGCTTGGGGCGGACAGGGCTGTTGAGCTCCTATAATTCACCCCTCCACTTT
few,TRBJ1-4,TRBV29-1,TRBD1,CSVLRQGTEKLFF,TGCAGCGTCCTACGACAGGGAACTGAAAAACTGTTTTTT
.,TRBJ2-7,TRBV7-6,.,CASSLALVGQPDEQYF,TGTGCCAGCAGCTTAGCGCTTGTGGGACAACCGGACGAGCAGTACTTC